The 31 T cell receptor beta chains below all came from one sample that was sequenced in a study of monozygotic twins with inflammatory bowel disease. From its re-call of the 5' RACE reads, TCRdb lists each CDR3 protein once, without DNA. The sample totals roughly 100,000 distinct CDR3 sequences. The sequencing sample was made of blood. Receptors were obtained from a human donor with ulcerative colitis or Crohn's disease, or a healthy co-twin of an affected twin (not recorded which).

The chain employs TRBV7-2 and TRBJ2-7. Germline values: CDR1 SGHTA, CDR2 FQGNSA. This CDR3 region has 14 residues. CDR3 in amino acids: CASSLGLSSYEQYF.

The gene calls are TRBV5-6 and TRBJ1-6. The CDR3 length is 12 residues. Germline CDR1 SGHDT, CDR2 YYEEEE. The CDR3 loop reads CASSLPPAPLHF.

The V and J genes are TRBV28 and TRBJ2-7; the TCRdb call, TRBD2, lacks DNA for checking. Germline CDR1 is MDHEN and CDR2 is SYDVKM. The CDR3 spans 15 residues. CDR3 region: CASSLTPSGGYEQYF.

The CDR3 loop reads CASRHPGQAPGELFF. The chain links TRBV6-1 to TRBJ2-2; TCRdb's assignment of TRBD1 cannot be checked, as there is no DNA. The CDR3 is 15 residues long. Germline V gene lookup returns CDR1 MNHNS and CDR2 SASEGT.

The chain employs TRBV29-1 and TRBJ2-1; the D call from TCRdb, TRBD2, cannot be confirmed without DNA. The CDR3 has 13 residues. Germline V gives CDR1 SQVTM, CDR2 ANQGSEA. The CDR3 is CSGLRDLGNEQFF.

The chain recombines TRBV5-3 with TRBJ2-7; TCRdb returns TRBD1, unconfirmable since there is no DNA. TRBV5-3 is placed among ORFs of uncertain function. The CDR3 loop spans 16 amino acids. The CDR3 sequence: CARSNLTGSRLHEQYF.

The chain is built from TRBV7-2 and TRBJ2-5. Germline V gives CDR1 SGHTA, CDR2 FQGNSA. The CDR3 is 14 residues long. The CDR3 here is CASSLSGDSKTQYF.

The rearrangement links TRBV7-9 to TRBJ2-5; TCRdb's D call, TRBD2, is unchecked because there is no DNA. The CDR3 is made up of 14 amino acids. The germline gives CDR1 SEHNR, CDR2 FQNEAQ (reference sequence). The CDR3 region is CASSLTREEETQYF.

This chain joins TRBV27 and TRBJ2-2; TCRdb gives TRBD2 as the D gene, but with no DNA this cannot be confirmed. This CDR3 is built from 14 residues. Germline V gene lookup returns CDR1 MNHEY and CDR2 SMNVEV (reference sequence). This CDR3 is CASSYLAGSGELFF.

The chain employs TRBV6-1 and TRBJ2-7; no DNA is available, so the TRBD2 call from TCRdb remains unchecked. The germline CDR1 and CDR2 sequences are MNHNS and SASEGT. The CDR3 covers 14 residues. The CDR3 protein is CASSKREGTYEQYF.

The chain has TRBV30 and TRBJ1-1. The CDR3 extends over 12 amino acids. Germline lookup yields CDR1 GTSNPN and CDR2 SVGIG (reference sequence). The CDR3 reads CAWSRRENEAFF.

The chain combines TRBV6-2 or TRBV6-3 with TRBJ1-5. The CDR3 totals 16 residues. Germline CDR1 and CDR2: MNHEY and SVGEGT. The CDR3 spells CASWARPIFSNQPQHF.

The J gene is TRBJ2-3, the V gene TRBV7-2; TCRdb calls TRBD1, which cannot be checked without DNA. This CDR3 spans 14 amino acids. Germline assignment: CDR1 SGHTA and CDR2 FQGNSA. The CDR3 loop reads CASSPGGLRDTQYF.

CDR3 protein: CASSLERGVDEQYF. The gene calls are TRBV12-3 or TRBV12-4 and TRBJ2-7; without DNA, the TCRdb call of TRBD2 cannot be checked. The CDR3 sequence is 14 residues long.

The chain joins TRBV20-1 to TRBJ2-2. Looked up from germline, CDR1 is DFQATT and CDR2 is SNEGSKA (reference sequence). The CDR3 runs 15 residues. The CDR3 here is CSATDHQRNTGELFF.

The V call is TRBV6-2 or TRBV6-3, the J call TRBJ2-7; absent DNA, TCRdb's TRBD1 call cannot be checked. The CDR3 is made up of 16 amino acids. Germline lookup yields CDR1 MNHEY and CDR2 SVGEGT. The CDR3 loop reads CASSYSGGRRGYEQYF.

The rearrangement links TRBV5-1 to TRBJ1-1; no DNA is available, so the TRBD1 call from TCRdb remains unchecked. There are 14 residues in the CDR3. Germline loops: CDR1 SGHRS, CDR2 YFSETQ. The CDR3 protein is CASSSWGENTEAFF.

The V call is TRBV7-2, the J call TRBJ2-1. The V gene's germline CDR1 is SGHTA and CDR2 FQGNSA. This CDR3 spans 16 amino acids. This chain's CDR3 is CASSLAGASSYNEQFF.

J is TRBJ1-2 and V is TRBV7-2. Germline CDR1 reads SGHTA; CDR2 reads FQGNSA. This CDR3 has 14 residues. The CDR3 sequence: CASSLDRRNYGYTF.

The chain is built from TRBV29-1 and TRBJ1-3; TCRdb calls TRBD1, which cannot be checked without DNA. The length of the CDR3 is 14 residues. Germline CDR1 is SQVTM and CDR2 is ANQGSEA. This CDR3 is CSVSQGGFGNTIYF.

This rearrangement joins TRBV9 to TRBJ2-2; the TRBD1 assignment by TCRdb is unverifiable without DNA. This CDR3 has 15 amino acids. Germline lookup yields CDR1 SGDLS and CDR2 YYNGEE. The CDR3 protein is CASSPRTTDTGELFF.

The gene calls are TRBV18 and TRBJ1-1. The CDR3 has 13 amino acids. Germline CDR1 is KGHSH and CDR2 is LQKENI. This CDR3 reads CASSQKENTEAFF.

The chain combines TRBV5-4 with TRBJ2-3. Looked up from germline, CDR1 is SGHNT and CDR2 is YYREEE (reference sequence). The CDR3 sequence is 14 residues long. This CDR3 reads CASSQAWITDTQYF.

The CDR3 region is CASSSGETGELFF. The genes are TRBV11-3 and TRBJ2-2. The germline V gene encodes CDR1 SGHNT and CDR2 YENEEA. This CDR3 comprises 13 residues.

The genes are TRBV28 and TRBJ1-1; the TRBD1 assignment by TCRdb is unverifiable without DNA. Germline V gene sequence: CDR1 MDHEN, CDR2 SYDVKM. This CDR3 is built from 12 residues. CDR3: CASSPDRTEAFF.

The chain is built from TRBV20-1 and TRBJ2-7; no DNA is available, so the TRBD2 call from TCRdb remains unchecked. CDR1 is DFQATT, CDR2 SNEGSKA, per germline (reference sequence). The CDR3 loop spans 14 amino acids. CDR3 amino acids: CSARVDYAGDEQYF.

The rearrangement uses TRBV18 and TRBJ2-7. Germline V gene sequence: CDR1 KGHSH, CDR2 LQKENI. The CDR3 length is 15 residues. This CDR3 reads CASSPRGGGLNEQYF.

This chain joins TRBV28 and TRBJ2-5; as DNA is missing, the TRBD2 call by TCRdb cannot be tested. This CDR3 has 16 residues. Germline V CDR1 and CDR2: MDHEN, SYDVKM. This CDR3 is CASSWEALLRQETQYF.

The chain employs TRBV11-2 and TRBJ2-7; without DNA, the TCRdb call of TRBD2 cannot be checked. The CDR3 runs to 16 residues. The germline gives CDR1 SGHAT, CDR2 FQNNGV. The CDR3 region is CASSPPPGSKNYEQYF.

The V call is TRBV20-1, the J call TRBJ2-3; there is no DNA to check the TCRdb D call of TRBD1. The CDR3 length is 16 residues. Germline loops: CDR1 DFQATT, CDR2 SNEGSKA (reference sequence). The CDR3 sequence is CSAKPFQGWGTDTQYF.

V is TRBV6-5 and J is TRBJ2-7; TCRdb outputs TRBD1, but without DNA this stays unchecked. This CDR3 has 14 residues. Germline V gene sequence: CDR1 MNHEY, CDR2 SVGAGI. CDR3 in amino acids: CASSYGPTPGEQYF.